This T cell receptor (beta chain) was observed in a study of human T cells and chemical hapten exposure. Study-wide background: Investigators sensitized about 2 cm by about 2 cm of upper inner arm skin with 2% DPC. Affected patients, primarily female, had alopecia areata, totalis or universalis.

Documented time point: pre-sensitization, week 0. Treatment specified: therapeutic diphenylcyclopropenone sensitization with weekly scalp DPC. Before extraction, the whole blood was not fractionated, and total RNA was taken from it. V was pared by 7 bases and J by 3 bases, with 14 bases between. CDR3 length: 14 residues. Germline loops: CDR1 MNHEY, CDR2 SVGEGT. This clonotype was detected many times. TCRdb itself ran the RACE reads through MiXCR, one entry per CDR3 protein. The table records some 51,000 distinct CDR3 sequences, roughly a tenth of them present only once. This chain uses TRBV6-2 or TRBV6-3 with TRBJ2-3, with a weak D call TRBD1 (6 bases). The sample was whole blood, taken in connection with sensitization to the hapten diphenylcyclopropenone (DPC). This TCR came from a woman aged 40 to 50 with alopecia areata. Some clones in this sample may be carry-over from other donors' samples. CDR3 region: CASTLGQGTDTQYF. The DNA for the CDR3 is TGTGCCAGCACCTTAGGCCAGGGGACAGATACGCAGTATTTT.